The clone carrying this T cell receptor (beta chain) has more than one count but fewer than ten. Its antigen is undetermined. From germline, CDR1 is SGHRS and CDR2 YFSETQ. The CDR3 consists of 17 residues. V dropped 3 bases and J dropped 7; count of bases not matched to a gene: 15. The data were obtained in a study of T cells after yellow fever vaccination. Study findings and constraints: Clones from primary vaccination mostly reappeared after the booster (roughly 97% CD4, roughly 87% CD8). Peaking faster, on day 5 versus 15, the secondary response was nonetheless weaker. Within FACS-sorted repertoires, abundant clonotypes contaminating from the bulk population could be present.

It was through 5'RACE template switching that TCR cDNA was made, with a universal primer site and UMIs added. TCRdb re-analysed the 5' RACE reads in MiXCR, keeping a single row per CDR3 protein. The profile shows around 550,000 distinct CDR3 sequences, 15% to 20% of them singletons. The TCR sequence derives from a young man who received the YFV17D yellow fever vaccine. This chain links TRBV5-1 with TRBJ2-3; the match to TRBD1 covers 9 bases. The specimen comprised PBMCs, sampled 15 days after the yellow fever booster vaccination. The CDR3 spells CASSYSSPDRGLNTQYF. In DNA, the CDR3 is TGCGCCAGCAGCTATTCTTCTCCGGACAGGGGCCTAAATACGCAGTATTTT.